This is a list of T cell receptor beta chains from one sample in a study of PD-1 blockade in classical Hodgkin lymphoma. Only in-frame clones appear in the TCRdb table, and some are missing; sequencing was by immunoSEQ multiplex PCR. The sample gives tens of thousands of clones, approximately 70% of which show up once; 13% to 15% is in the top ten. Sequences were derived from peripheral blood mononuclear cells (PBMCs), sampled before the second cycle of nivolumab. The receptors derive from a human donor with classical Hodgkin lymphoma. The CDR3 runs from the conserved cysteine through the conserved F or W. D genes are given only for firm matches. The listing skips clone size in some rows; elsewhere it reads once, few, many or a size class.

CDR3 protein	CDR3 DNA	V gene	J gene	D gene	clone size
CASSRSETGVPYEQYF	TGTGCCAGCAGCCGTTCCGAGACAGGGGTCCCCTACGAGCAGTACTTC	TRBV7-9	TRBJ2-7	TRBD1	NA
CASYRDRGVRTQYF	TGTGCCAGCTACCGGGACAGGGGCGTGCGGACCCAGTACTTC	TRBV6-1	TRBJ2-5	TRBD1	few
CASSYGQGDTGELFF	TGTGCCAGCAGCTATGGTCAGGGAGACACCGGGGAGCTGTTTTTT	TRBV11-3	TRBJ2-2	NA	NA
CATLGGHEQYF	TGTGCCACACTGGGGGGGCATGAGCAGTACTTC	TRBV6-5	TRBJ2-7	NA	few
CASSFRPQETQYF	TGTGCCAGCAGCTTCCGGCCCCAAGAGACCCAGTACTTC	TRBV11-2	TRBJ2-5	NA	NA
CAWNTGDWQPQHF	TGTGCCTGGAACACAGGGGATTGGCAGCCCCAGCATTTT	TRBV30	TRBJ1-5	TRBD1	NA
CASSLTAGKLFF	TGTGCCAGCAGTTTGACGGCTGGAAAACTGTTTTTT	TRBV28	TRBJ1-4	NA	once
CASSQDLAGGSYNEQFF	TGTGCCAGCAGCCAAGATCTGGCGGGGGGGTCTTACAATGAGCAGTTCTTC	TRBV14	TRBJ2-1	TRBD2	NA
CASSPVGGLYNEQFF	TGTGCCAGCTCACCGGTCGGGGGTCTCTACAATGAGCAGTTCTTC	TRBV18	TRBJ2-1	NA	NA
CASSPLAVMNTGELFF	TGTGCCAGCTCACCACTAGCGGTGATGAACACCGGGGAGCTGTTTTTT	TRBV18	TRBJ2-2	NA	few
CASSFTGARNYGYTF	TGTGCCAGCAGCTTCACAGGGGCGAGGAACTATGGCTACACCTTC	TRBV11-1	TRBJ1-2	TRBD1	NA
CASSIGGDSTGYTF	TGTGCCAGCAGCATAGGGGGGGACAGTACCGGCTACACCTTC	TRBV5-6	TRBJ1-2	TRBD1	few
CASNLQTGVNSPLHF	TGTGCCAGCAATCTACAGACAGGGGTTAATTCACCCCTCCACTTT	TRBV28	TRBJ1-6	TRBD1	NA
CASSLPPGQGNEQYF	TGTGCCAGCAGCCTGCCCCCGGGACAGGGGAACGAGCAGTACTTC	TRBV13	TRBJ2-7	TRBD1	NA
CASSPGSQGQETQYF	TGCGCCAGCAGCCCCGGGAGCCAAGGGCAAGAGACCCAGTACTTC	TRBV5-1	TRBJ2-5	NA	NA
CASRLGSGRNQPQHF	TGTGCAAGTCGCTTAGGGTCCGGGCGCAATCAGCCCCAGCATTTT	TRBV12-2	TRBJ1-5	NA	NA
CATSGGWDEQFF	TGTGCCACTTCAGGAGGTTGGGATGAGCAGTTCTTC	TRBV15	TRBJ2-1	NA	medium-sized
CASRMSYNSPLHF	TGTGCCAGCAGGATGTCCTATAATTCACCCCTCCACTTT	TRBV6-1	TRBJ1-6	NA	NA